Below, 29 T cell receptor beta chains from the same sample are listed, as sequenced in a study of early T cells in non-severe SARS-CoV-2 infection. Each CDR3 protein is one row after TCRdb ran MiXCR on the 5' RACE reads. The table includes fewer than 80,000 distinct CDR3 sequences, 9% to 15% detected once. The sequencing input was whole blood. Receptor source: an adult who was a healthcare worker with PCR-confirmed SARS-CoV-2 infection or an uninfected control (not recorded which).

This clonotype was recorded a few times. V gene TRBV7-9 combines with J gene TRBJ2-1; a possible D gene is TRBD2 (6 bases). Trimming took 5 bases from V and 4 from J, leaving 21 bases between them. Germline values: CDR1 SEHNR, CDR2 FQNEAQ (reference sequence). The CDR3 runs to 17 residues. The CDR3 DNA sequence: TGTGCCAGCAGCCCCCCTCCTCGCGGGGCGGATTACAATGAGCAGTTCTTC. This codes for CASSPPPRGADYNEQFF.

This clonotype was seen more than once but under ten times. The V call is TRBV10-2, the J call TRBJ2-5; unclear D gene. This CDR3 is 15 amino acids long. Germline V gene data show CDR1 as WSHSY and CDR2 as SAAADI. Trimming left V 0 bases short and J 5 bases short, with 13 bases between. The CDR3 region is CASSESIGRSETQYF. The CDR3 nucleotides are TGCGCCAGCAGTGAGTCGATAGGCAGGTCGGAGACCCAGTACTTC.

In this sample, this clonotype turned up a few times. The chain is built from TRBV5-4 and TRBJ2-1; TRBD1 matches at 8 bases. The ends lost 3 bases at V and 8 bases at J; junction bases unmatched: 4. Germline assignment: CDR1 SGHNT and CDR2 YYREEE (reference sequence). This CDR3 is 13 amino acids long. The chain's CDR3 is CASSWTGRHEQFF. The DNA of the CDR3 is TGTGCCAGCAGCTGGACAGGGAGGCATGAGCAGTTCTTC.

This clonotype was counted many times. The chain carries TRBV4-1 and TRBJ1-6; possibly TRBD1 for D (6 bases). Per germline, CDR1 MGHRA and CDR2 YSYEKL. CDR3 length: 15 amino acids. The V end lost 0 bases, the J end lost 11 bases, and 14 bases lay between the germline ends. CDR3 loop: CASSQEGRPGAPLHF. The CDR3 DNA reads TGCGCCAGCAGCCAAGAGGGCAGGCCAGGGGCACCCCTCCACTTT.

At least ten counts were recorded for this clonotype. The V gene is TRBV11-1, the J gene TRBJ2-2; 7 positions match TRBD1. Losses at the gene ends were 6 bases for V and 3 bases for J; bases not matched to a gene: 13. This CDR3 is 17 amino acids long. Germline lookup yields CDR1 SGHAT and CDR2 FQDESV (reference sequence). CDR3 nucleotides: TGTGCCAGCAGTCCTCCCCCCGACAGGGTATACACCGGGGAGCTGTTTTTT. Amino acid sequence: CASSPPPDRVYTGELFF.

Ten or more counts support this clonotype. The chain joins TRBV20-1 to TRBJ1-6, with 10 bases lining up with TRBD1. This CDR3 spans 14 amino acids. Germline-derived CDR1 and CDR2 are DFQATT and SNEGSKA (reference sequence). The junction had 3 bases not matched to a gene; V was cut back by 0 bases and J by 10 bases. CDR3 nucleotides: TGCAGTGCTAGAGAGAGGACAGGGGGATCACCCCTCCACTTT. It codes for CSARERTGGSPLHF.

This clonotype came up many times. The rearrangement links TRBV14 to TRBJ2-3, with unresolved D. The CDR3 has 15 amino acids. Between the trimmed V and J ends, which lost 2 bases and 3 bases, there was a span of 12 bases. CDR1 and CDR2 (germline): SGHDN, FVKESK. CDR3 DNA sequence: TGTGCCAGCAGCCAAAGAGTGACGAGGACAGATACGCAGTATTTT. It is translated as CASSQRVTRTDTQYF.

Many counts were recorded for this clonotype. This sequence joins TRBV27 and TRBJ2-7, with D perhaps TRBD1 (7 bases). The CDR3 is 16 amino acids. The V and J ends lost 2 bases and 2 bases respectively, with 16 bases between them. Germline-derived CDR1 and CDR2 are MNHEY and SMNVEV (reference sequence). The CDR3 reads CASSLGGWGQPYEQYF. Written as DNA, the CDR3 is TGTGCCAGCAGTTTAGGGGGGTGGGGACAGCCCTACGAGCAGTACTTC.

The V call is TRBV12-3 or TRBV12-4, the J call TRBJ1-2, with D uncertain. CDR3 length equals 11 residues. Trimming took 8 bases from V and 6 from J, leaving 10 bases between them. CDR3 in amino acids: CASGLYNGYTF. CDR3 nucleotides: TGTGCCAGCGGCCTATACAATGGCTACACCTTC.

This clonotype appeared a single time. The chain uses TRBV2 and TRBJ1-1, with D hard to call. The CDR3 has 13 amino acids. The germline gives CDR1 SNHLY, CDR2 FYNNEI. Trimming pared 6 bases from V and 0 bases from J, leaving 8 bases between. The CDR3 DNA reads TGTGCCAGCAGGCCGGGAGTGAACACTGAAGCTTTCTTT. It codes for CASRPGVNTEAFF.

This chain uses TRBV29-1 with TRBJ1-2; TRBD1 agrees at 7 bases. J gave up 3 bases and V 5 bases, and 9 bases lay outside the gene matches. Germline lookup yields CDR1 SQVTM and CDR2 ANQGSEA. The CDR3 consists of 14 residues. CDR3 sequence: CSVLSYRGDYGYTF. CDR3 coding DNA: TGCAGCGTTTTATCCTACAGGGGTGACTATGGCTACACCTTC.

CDR3 coding DNA: TGTGCCATCAGTGCCAACACAGATACGCAGTATTTT. This translates into CAISANTDTQYF. This rearrangement joins TRBV10-3 to TRBJ2-3; D is unclear. Deletions cut 4 bases from V and 2 bases from J, with 4 bases between. The CDR3 covers 12 residues. The germline gives CDR1 ENHRY, CDR2 SYGVKD.

This clonotype occurred a few times. This sequence joins TRBV20-1 and TRBJ2-5; 9 nucleotides match TRBD1. The CDR3 contains 15 residues. V shed 1 base and J 5 bases; nucleotides not matched to a gene: 8. The germline V gene has CDR1 DFQATT and CDR2 SNEGSKA (reference sequence). The CDR3 sequence: CSARGSTGGRETQYF. CDR3 nucleotide sequence: TGCAGTGCTAGAGGTTCCACAGGGGGCCGGGAGACCCAGTACTTC.

This clonotype appeared many times. The genes are TRBV29-1 and TRBJ1-1; D ambiguous. CDR1 and CDR2 from the germline V gene are SQVTM and ANQGSEA. Trimming stripped 6 bases from V and 0 bases from J, with 14 bases between. The CDR3 length is 14 residues. CDR3 protein: CSVGGPRMNTEAFF. Here the CDR3 DNA reads TGCAGCGTGGGAGGGCCCCGCATGAACACTGAAGCTTTCTTT.

This clonotype was found a few times. The V and J genes are TRBV5-1 and TRBJ2-3, with D maybe TRBD1 (6 bases). This CDR3 is 15 amino acids long. The germline V gene encodes CDR1 SGHRS and CDR2 YFSETQ. V was trimmed by 2 bases and J by 2 bases, leaving 12 bases between them. The CDR3 is CASSLQGVHTDTQYF. CDR3 DNA: TGCGCCAGCAGCTTACAGGGAGTCCACACAGATACGCAGTATTTT.

The V gene is TRBV3-1, the J gene TRBJ2-1; 10 bases are a match to TRBD2. CDR1 LGHDT and CDR2 YNNKEL come from the germline V gene (reference sequence). CDR3 length: 17 residues. V shed 5 bases and J 6 bases; nucleotides not matched to a gene: 13. This CDR3 is CASSSLWGLAGANEQFF. The CDR3, as DNA: TGTGCCAGCAGCTCCCTTTGGGGTCTAGCGGGAGCCAATGAGCAGTTCTTC.

This clonotype has at least ten counts. The CDR3, as DNA: TGTGCCAGCAGCGGCAACACCGGGGAGCTGTTTTTT. The encoded protein is CASSGNTGELFF. The rearrangement joins TRBV9 to TRBJ2-2; D not certain. The CDR3 sequence is 12 residues long. Germline V gene lookup returns CDR1 SGDLS and CDR2 YYNGEE. Trimming shortened V by 3 bases and J by 2 bases, and 2 bases separated the two germline ends.

This clonotype was observed at least ten times. The V gene is TRBV7-9, the J gene TRBJ2-7, with 13 nucleotides matching TRBD2. The junction had 8 bases not matched to a gene; V was cut back by 6 bases and J by 0 bases. Germline values: CDR1 SEHNR, CDR2 FQNEAQ (reference sequence). This CDR3 comprises 17 residues. The CDR3 DNA is TGTGCCAGCAGGCCCGGGACTAGCGGGGATAGCTCCTACGAGCAGTACTTC. It encodes CASRPGTSGDSSYEQYF.

This clonotype was detected many times. The rearrangement joins TRBV18 to TRBJ1-5, with a possible D match to TRBD1 (5 bases). Germline V gene data show CDR1 as KGHSH and CDR2 as LQKENI. Trimming left V 1 base short and J 0 bases short, with 10 bases between. The CDR3 is 16 residues long. CDR3 amino acids: CASSPLGAYSNQPQHF. The CDR3 DNA follows: TGTGCCAGCTCACCACTAGGGGCCTATAGCAATCAGCCCCAGCATTTT. The whole variable domain, remainder taken from reference TRBV18 and TRBJ1-5, is NAGVMQNPRHLVRRRGQEARLRCSPMKGHSHVYWYRQLPEEGLKFMVYLQKENIIDESGMPKERFSAEFPKEGPSILRIQQVVRGDSAAYFCASSPLGAYSNQPQHFGDGTRLSIL.

Turning to this clonotype: This may be a read error, as it is one base from a much larger clone. J is TRBJ2-7 and V is TRBV20-1; 8 bases are shared with TRBD2. Per the germline V gene, CDR1 is DFQATT and CDR2 is SNEGSKA (reference sequence). The CDR3 spans 13 residues. Here the CDR3 DNA reads TGCTGTGCTAGGGGGACTAGTTCCTACGAGCAGTACTTC. Its translation is CCARGTSSYEQYF.

This clonotype was counted many times. CDR3 residues: CASTPGAGGLSYEQYF. The CDR3 bases are TGCGCCAGCACCCCGGGAGCGGGAGGATTATCCTACGAGCAGTACTTC. The V call is TRBV10-2, the J call TRBJ2-7, with 9 bases identical to TRBD2. This CDR3 comprises 16 residues. Germline CDR1 and CDR2: WSHSY and SAAADI. Trimming cost V 7 bases and J 1 base; bases outside gene matches: 11.

This clonotype appeared many times. The chain uses TRBV6-5 and TRBJ1-2, with 7 bases aligning to TRBD1. Per the germline V gene, CDR1 is MNHEY and CDR2 is SVGAGI. J gave up 0 bases and V 4 bases, and 8 bases lay outside the gene matches. CDR3 size: 16 residues. The CDR3 loop reads CASSSAGQQANYGYTF. The CDR3 DNA reads TGTGCCAGCAGTTCCGCGGGACAGCAAGCTAACTATGGCTACACCTTC.

This chain connects TRBV5-1 to TRBJ2-1; 11 nucleotides match TRBD2. Looked up from germline, CDR1 is SGHRS and CDR2 is YFSETQ. The CDR3 is 16 amino acids. V lost 3 bases and J lost 8; bases outside the gene matches: 10. CDR3 loop: CASSSGLAGPSDEQFF. The DNA for the CDR3 is TGCGCCAGCAGCTCCGGACTAGCGGGTCCCTCCGATGAGCAGTTCTTC.

This clonotype was observed many times. This chain uses TRBV7-8 with TRBJ1-1; the D is unclear. Germline loops: CDR1 SGHVS, CDR2 FQNEAQ. The CDR3 length is 13 residues. V was trimmed by 1 base and J by 4 bases, leaving 7 bases between them. The CDR3 DNA reads TGTGCCAGCAGCTTAGTCCGCGGCACTGAAGCTTTCTTT. This sequence encodes CASSLVRGTEAFF. Complete variable domain (other parts from reference TRBV7-8 and TRBJ1-1): GAGVSQSPRYKVAKRGQDVALRCDPISGHVSLFWYQQALGQGPEFLTYFQNEAQLDKSGLPSDRFFAERPEGSVSTLKIQRTQQEDSAVYLCASSLVRGTEAFFGQGTRLTVV.

The chain is built from TRBV7-2 and TRBJ2-2, with D possibly being TRBD1 or TRBD2 (5 bases each). The V end lost 1 base, the J end lost 2 bases, and 23 bases lay between the germline ends. The CDR3 is 20 amino acids. CDR1 is SGHTA and CDR2 is FQGNSA in the germline V gene. CDR3 nucleotides: TGTGCCAGCAGCTTAGTGAGCCGGGGCCATGCCATCTCCAACACCGGGGAGCTGTTTTTT. Translating gives CASSLVSRGHAISNTGELFF. Filled out from reference TRBV7-2 and TRBJ2-2, the complete variable domain reads GAGVSQSPSNKVTEKGKDVELRCDPISGHTALYWYRQSLGQGLEFLIYFQGNSAPDKSGLPSDRFSAERTGGSVSTLTIQRTQQEDSAVYLCASSLVSRGHAISNTGELFFGEGSRLTVL.

This clonotype was counted only a few times. The chain uses TRBV7-9 and TRBJ1-2; D ambiguous. Germline lookup yields CDR1 SEHNR and CDR2 FQNEAQ (reference sequence). Trimming pared 1 base from V and 4 bases from J, leaving 10 bases between. The CDR3 extends over 14 amino acids. The CDR3 nucleotides are TGTGCCAGCAGCTTAGGGCTAATGGGCTATGGCTACACCTTC. Encoded protein: CASSLGLMGYGYTF.

V usage is TRBV7-3 and J usage is TRBJ2-1; TRBD2 matches at 10 bases. This CDR3 comprises 16 residues. V shed 3 bases and J 6 bases; nucleotides not matched to a gene: 8. Germline loops: CDR1 SGHTA, CDR2 FQGTGA. The CDR3 DNA sequence: TGTGCCAGCAGCTTTTTCGGGACTAGCGCCTCCAATGAGCAGTTCTTC. It specifies CASSFFGTSASNEQFF.

On this clonotype: At one end, the junction sequence differs from germline, possibly due to a read error. The chain employs TRBV5-1 and TRBJ2-1, with 10 bases matching TRBD1. Germline values: CDR1 SGHRS, CDR2 YFSETQ. This CDR3 spans 17 amino acids. As DNA, the CDR3 is TGCGCCAGCAGATTGGACAGGGGGGCTAGCTCCTACAATGAGCAGTTCTTC. The encoded protein is CASRLDRGASSYNEQFF. The entire variable domain, with the rest obtained from reference TRBV5-1 and TRBJ2-1, is as follows: KAGVTQTPRYLIKTRGQQVTLSCSPISGHRSVSWYQQTPGQGLQFLFEYFSETQRNKGNFPGRFSGRQFSNSRSEMNVSTLELGDSALYLCASRLDRGASSYNEQFFGPGTRLTVL.

A note on this clonotype: A much larger clone lies a single base off, so this may be a read error. This chain connects TRBV27 to TRBJ2-1, with no clear D. This CDR3 spans 13 amino acids. The germline V gene encodes CDR1 MNHEY and CDR2 SMNVEV (reference sequence). The CDR3 region is CASSLSPVNVQFF. CDR3 nucleotides: TGTGCCAGCAGTTTATCCCCAGTCAATGTGCAGTTCTTC.